The 26 T cell receptor beta chains below were found in one sample sequenced in a study of naive and memory T cell subsets. The study's findings and limits: Naive repertoires, especially CD8, held a few larger clonotypes, possibly memory cells re-expressing CD45RA.

For these TCRs, the target antigens are not known. An equimolar mix of two oligonucleotides served as the beta constant-region primer for TRBC1 and TRBC2. Four rounds of PCR amplified the ligated cDNA using nested alpha and beta constant-region primers plus SP2. Each CDR3 protein is one row after TCRdb ran MiXCR on the UMI-ligation and nested PCR reads. This sample yields 99,000 or so distinct CDR3 sequences, of which roughly 15% are seen a single time; about 3% belongs to the top ten. Input material: naive CD8+ T cells from blood. The origin of the receptors is a human donor in good health.

A few counts support this clonotype. The V gene is TRBV9, the J gene TRBJ2-1, with TRBD1 identical over 9 bases. Germline V gene data show CDR1 as SGDLS and CDR2 as YYNGEE. The CDR3 has 14 residues. Trimming at V came to 7 bases and at J to 6 bases, leaving 8 bases not matched to a gene. CDR3 loop: CASARGDRVNEQFF. The CDR3 nucleotides are TGTGCCAGCGCACGCGGGGACAGGGTCAATGAGCAGTTCTTC.

V gene TRBV18 combines with J gene TRBJ1-1; D remains unclear. Trimming pared 3 bases from V and 3 bases from J, leaving 5 bases between. The germline CDR1 and CDR2 sequences are KGHSH and LQKENI. This CDR3 has 12 residues. CDR3: CASSPEDTEAFF. DNA for the CDR3: TGTGCCAGCTCACCGGAAGACACTGAAGCTTTCTTT.

This clonotype was counted only a few times. This chain links TRBV12-3 or TRBV12-4 with TRBJ2-1, with D possibly being TRBD1 or TRBD2 (5 bases each). The CDR3 contains 14 residues. Trimming removed 8 bases from V and 3 bases from J, with 14 bases in between. CDR3 nucleotide sequence: TGTGCCAGCTGTGGGGGTTTTGGCTACAATGAGCAGTTCTTC. Protein product: CASCGGFGYNEQFF.

This clonotype was recorded at least ten times. This sequence joins TRBV7-9 and TRBJ1-2, with TRBD1 matching over 7 bases. The CDR3 contains 14 residues. CDR1 SEHNR and CDR2 FQNEAQ come from the germline V gene (reference sequence). V shed 5 bases, J shed 6 bases, and the junction held 9 bases outside the gene matches. DNA of the CDR3: TGTGCCAGCAGCCGGCCGGGACAGAAAAATGGCTACACCTTC. This gives the protein CASSRPGQKNGYTF.

This clonotype showed up just a few times. The V call is TRBV29-1, the J call TRBJ1-4, with D unclear. Trimming removed 5 bases from V and 0 bases from J, with 7 bases in between. This CDR3 comprises 13 residues. The germline V gene has CDR1 SQVTM and CDR2 ANQGSEA. CDR3 in amino acids: CSVINSTNEKLFF. The CDR3 DNA reads TGCAGCGTTATAAATTCAACTAATGAAAAACTGTTTTTT.

This clonotype showed up many times. The rearrangement joins TRBV19 to TRBJ2-1; D possibly corresponds to TRBD2 (5 bases). Germline assignment: CDR1 LNHDA and CDR2 SQIVND (reference sequence). Deletions cut 0 bases from V and 9 bases from J, with 15 bases between. The CDR3 contains 15 residues. The CDR3: CASSIDPTGRGEQFF. The CDR3 nucleotides read TGTGCCAGTAGTATAGATCCCACGGGCCGGGGTGAGCAGTTCTTC.

The genes are TRBV29-1 and TRBJ2-7; D may be TRBD1 (6 bases). The V and J ends lost 7 bases and 2 bases respectively, with 15 bases between them. The germline V gene has CDR1 SQVTM and CDR2 ANQGSEA. This CDR3 region has 13 residues. CDR3 region: CSARDTQTYEQYF. The CDR3 nucleotides read TGCAGCGCAAGGGACACACAAACCTACGAGCAGTACTTC.

J is TRBJ2-7 and V is TRBV5-4; 12 bases are a match to TRBD2. Germline CDR1 reads SGHNT; CDR2 reads YYREEE (reference sequence). Trimming removed 4 bases from V and 3 bases from J; junction bases left unmatched: 5. The CDR3 is made up of 15 amino acids. The CDR3 DNA is TGTGCCAGCAGCATCGGACTAGCGGGGAGCTACGAGCAGTACTTC. As protein: CASSIGLAGSYEQYF.

Note on this clonotype: This may be a read error: a much more frequent sequence differs by one nucleotide. The chain recombines TRBV11-1 with TRBJ2-2, with 7 bases lining up with TRBD2. V was pared by 5 bases and J by 5 bases, with 8 bases of the junction left unmatched. The germline gives CDR1 SGHAT, CDR2 FQDESV (reference sequence). CDR3 length: 15 residues. DNA for the CDR3: TGTGCCAGCAGCCCCTGGACTAGTAGGACCGGGGAGCTGTTTTTT. Its translation is CASSPWTSRTGELFF.

The DNA of the CDR3 is TGTGCCAGCAGTTTATCGGGGGCCCCCTCCTACGAGCAGTACTTC. As protein: CASSLSGAPSYEQYF. V usage is TRBV27 and J usage is TRBJ2-7; a weak D match, TRBD1 (6 bases). The CDR3 loop spans 15 amino acids. Germline loops: CDR1 MNHEY, CDR2 SMNVEV (reference sequence). V was pared by 0 bases and J by 0 bases, with 9 bases between.

This clonotype was seen only a few times. V and J are TRBV29-1 and TRBJ2-5; D gene ambiguous. Looked up from germline, CDR1 is SQVTM and CDR2 is ANQGSEA. The CDR3 runs to 11 residues. With 1 base removed from V and 4 bases from J, the gap between germline ends came to 4 bases. CDR3 amino acids: CSVEGAETQYF. The DNA of the CDR3 is TGCAGCGTTGAAGGTGCAGAGACCCAGTACTTC.

V and J are TRBV30 and TRBJ1-1; D gene ambiguous. Germline V gene lookup returns CDR1 GTSNPN and CDR2 SVGIG (reference sequence). V was trimmed by 1 base and J by 5 bases, leaving 14 bases between them. CDR3 length: 14 residues. Written as DNA, the CDR3 is TGTGCCTGGAGTGAGGGCGGCGGATGGACTGAAGCTTTCTTT. Translated, it gives CAWSEGGGWTEAFF. Filled out from reference TRBV30 and TRBJ1-1, the complete variable domain reads SQTIHQWPATLVQPVGSPLSLECTVEGTSNPNLYWYRQAAGRGLQLLFYSVGIGQISSEVPQNLSASRPQDRQFILSSKKLLLSDSGFYLCAWSEGGGWTEAFFGQGTRLTVV.

This chain connects TRBV7-6 to TRBJ2-1; either TRBD1 or TRBD2 may supply D (5 bases each). The V gene lost 0 bases and the J gene lost 6 bases, with 12 bases spanning the gap. This CDR3 has 15 residues. Germline CDR1 is SGHVS and CDR2 is FNYEAQ. CDR3 sequence (DNA): TGTGCCAGCAGCTTAGCGTCCGGGGCGGGCAATGAGCAGTTCTTC. It yields the protein CASSLASGAGNEQFF.

The chain combines TRBV6-4 with TRBJ2-7; 7 nucleotides match TRBD1. Germline loops: CDR1 MRHNA, CDR2 SNTAGT. V gave up 2 bases and J gave up 3 bases; unmatched junction bases: 16. The CDR3 extends over 18 amino acids. The CDR3 DNA reads as TGTGCCAGCAGTGACCCGAAAAGAGACAGGGTCCTGATCTACGAGCAGTACTTC. Translated: CASSDPKRDRVLIYEQYF.

The rearrangement joins TRBV18 to TRBJ2-1; 9 nucleotides line up with TRBD2. Germline CDR1 reads KGHSH; CDR2 reads LQKENI. The CDR3 length is 14 residues. V lost 8 bases to trimming and J lost 14 bases; unmatched junction nucleotides: 16. The CDR3 nucleotides read TGTGCCAGCGGAAGGGGCGCTAGCGGGGACGCCAAGTTCTTC. It encodes CASGRGASGDAKFF.

This sequence joins TRBV13 and TRBJ2-7, with D tentatively TRBD1 (6 bases). The V gene's germline CDR1 is PRHDT and CDR2 FYEKMQ (reference sequence). This CDR3 is 13 amino acids long. Deletions cut 0 bases from V and 5 bases from J, with 8 bases between. The CDR3 region has the DNA TGTGCCAGCAGCTTAGGCAGGGGCCACGAGCAGTACTTC. Its protein is CASSLGRGHEQYF.

The chain is built from TRBV20-1 and TRBJ2-3; 7 bases fit TRBD1. This CDR3 is 15 amino acids long. Unmatched junction bases numbered 13, after V lost 4 bases and J lost 6 bases. Germline CDR1 and CDR2: DFQATT and SNEGSKA (reference sequence). The CDR3 DNA reads as TGCAGTGCTACCAGGGACAGAATCCTCTCGGATACGCAGTATTTT. Translation: CSATRDRILSDTQYF.

This chain uses TRBV2 with TRBJ1-1, with D unresolved. Germline CDR1 is SNHLY and CDR2 is FYNNEI. V shed 8 bases and J shed 0 bases, with 10 bases lying between them. CDR3 length equals 13 residues. CDR3 region: CASLEMMNTEAFF. Written as DNA, the CDR3 is TGTGCCAGCTTGGAGATGATGAACACTGAAGCTTTCTTT.

There are a few counts of this clonotype. This chain links TRBV6-2 or TRBV6-3 with TRBJ1-5; D unclear. Germline CDR1 and CDR2: MNHEY and SVGEGT. Trimming removed 8 bases at V and 4 bases at J, with 9 bases between. This CDR3 spans 12 amino acids. This CDR3 reads CASQIVNQPQHF. The CDR3 DNA reads as TGTGCCAGCCAAATAGTAAATCAGCCCCAGCATTTT.

V is TRBV29-1 and J is TRBJ2-7, with a possible D match to TRBD1 (5 bases). V was trimmed by 7 bases and J by 2 bases, leaving 12 bases between them. Per the germline V gene, CDR1 is SQVTM and CDR2 is ANQGSEA. The CDR3 spans 12 residues. DNA of the CDR3: TGCAGCGAGCCGACAGCGCCCTACGAGCAGTACTTC. Translation: CSEPTAPYEQYF.

The chain uses TRBV5-1 and TRBJ2-3; tentative D call: TRBD2 (7 bases). The germline V gene has CDR1 SGHRS and CDR2 YFSETQ. The CDR3 runs 16 residues. The germline V and J ends were trimmed by 3 bases and 6 bases, with 20 bases remaining between them. The CDR3, as DNA: TGCGCCAGCAGCTACAGCCAAGGGGGGGCCGAGGATACGCAGTATTTT. It encodes CASSYSQGGAEDTQYF.

V usage is TRBV20-1 and J usage is TRBJ1-2, with D maybe TRBD1 (5 bases). CDR1 and CDR2 (germline): DFQATT, SNEGSKA (reference sequence). CDR3 length: 17 residues. V lost 6 bases to trimming and J lost 1 base, with 24 bases between them. The CDR3 nucleotides read TGCAGTGCCCGTCTCTGGGACCCCTCGCCTCTTAACTATGGCTACACCTTC. Translating gives CSARLWDPSPLNYGYTF.

The chain is built from TRBV30 and TRBJ1-1; D gene uncertain. This CDR3 has 13 amino acids. Per the germline V gene, CDR1 is GTSNPN and CDR2 is SVGIG (reference sequence). Trimming removed 2 bases at V and 3 bases at J, with 10 bases between. The CDR3 coding sequence is TGTGCCTGGAGTATACTTTCATACACTGAAGCTTTCTTT. It encodes CAWSILSYTEAFF.

This clonotype was recorded many times. This chain connects TRBV20-1 to TRBJ2-7; 7 nucleotides agree with TRBD2. The junction had 7 bases not matched to a gene; V was cut back by 6 bases and J by 2 bases. The CDR3 consists of 13 residues. In germline, CDR1 is DFQATT, CDR2 SNEGSKA (reference sequence). The CDR3 is CSAMTSGTYEQYF. The CDR3 region has the DNA TGCAGTGCAATGACCAGCGGGACCTACGAGCAGTACTTC.

This clonotype has a count of ten or more. The V call is TRBV7-6, the J call TRBJ1-6; 7 positions match TRBD1. The CDR3 extends over 16 amino acids. Germline CDR1 reads SGHVS; CDR2 reads FNYEAQ. With 5 bases clipped from V and 4 bases from J, the junction kept 8 bases outside the gene matches. The CDR3 DNA follows: TGTGCCAGCAGCCCTGACAGGGAGGGGTATAATTCACCCCTCCACTTT. Amino acid sequence: CASSPDREGYNSPLHF.

This clonotype was seen at least ten times. This chain joins TRBV27 and TRBJ2-7, with a possible D match to TRBD2 (6 bases). The V gene lost 6 bases and the J gene lost 3 bases, with 12 bases spanning the gap. CDR1 is MNHEY and CDR2 is SMNVEV in the germline V gene (reference sequence). CDR3 length equals 13 residues. The DNA of the CDR3 is TGTGCCAGCAGCCATAGCGGTGACTACGAGCAGTACTTC. Protein product: CASSHSGDYEQYF.